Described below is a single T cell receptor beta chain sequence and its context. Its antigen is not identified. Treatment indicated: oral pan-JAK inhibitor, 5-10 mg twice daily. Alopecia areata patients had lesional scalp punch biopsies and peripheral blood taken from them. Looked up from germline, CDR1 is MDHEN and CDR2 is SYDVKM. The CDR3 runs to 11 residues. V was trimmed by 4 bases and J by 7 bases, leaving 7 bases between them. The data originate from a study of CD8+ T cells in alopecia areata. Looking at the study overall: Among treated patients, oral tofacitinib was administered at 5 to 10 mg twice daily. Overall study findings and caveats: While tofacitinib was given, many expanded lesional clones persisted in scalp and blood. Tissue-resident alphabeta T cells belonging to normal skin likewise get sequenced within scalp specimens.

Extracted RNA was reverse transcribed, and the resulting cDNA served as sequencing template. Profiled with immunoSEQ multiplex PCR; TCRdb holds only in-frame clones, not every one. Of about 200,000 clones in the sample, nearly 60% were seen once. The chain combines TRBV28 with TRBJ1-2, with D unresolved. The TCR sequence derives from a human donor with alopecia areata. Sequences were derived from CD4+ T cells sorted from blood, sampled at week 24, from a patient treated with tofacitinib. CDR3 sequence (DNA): TGTGCCAGCAGTTGGGGAGGTGGCTACACCTTC. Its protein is CASSWGGGYTF.